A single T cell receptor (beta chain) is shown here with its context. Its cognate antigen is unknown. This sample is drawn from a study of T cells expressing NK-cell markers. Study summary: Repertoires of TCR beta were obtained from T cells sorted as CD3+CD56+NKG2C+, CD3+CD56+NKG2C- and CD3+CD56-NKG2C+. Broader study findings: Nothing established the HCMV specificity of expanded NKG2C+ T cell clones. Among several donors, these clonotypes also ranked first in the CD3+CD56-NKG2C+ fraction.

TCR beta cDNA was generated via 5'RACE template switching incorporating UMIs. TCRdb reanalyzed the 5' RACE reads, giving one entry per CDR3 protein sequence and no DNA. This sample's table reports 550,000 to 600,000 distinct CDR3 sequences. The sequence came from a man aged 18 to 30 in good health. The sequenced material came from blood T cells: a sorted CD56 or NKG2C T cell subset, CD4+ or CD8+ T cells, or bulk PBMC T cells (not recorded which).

The CDR3 reads CATSKNHREQYF. The chain joins TRBV15 to TRBJ2-7. Germline V gene sequence: CDR1 LNHNV, CDR2 YYDKDF (reference sequence). The CDR3 consists of 12 residues. Using reference TRBV15 and TRBJ2-7 for the parts outside the CDR3, the full variable domain is DAMVIQNPRYQVTQFGKPVTLSCSQTLNHNVMYWYQQKSSQAPKLLFHYYDKDFNNEADTPDNFQSRRPNTSFCFLDIRSPGLGDTAMYLCATSKNHREQYFGPGTRLTVT.